Included here is one T cell receptor beta chain sequence, with context. Germline values: CDR1 SNHLY, CDR2 FYNNEI. Trimming removed 5 bases from V and 5 bases from J; junction bases left unmatched: 6. The CDR3 totals 15 residues. This specimen belongs to a study of early T cells in non-severe SARS-CoV-2 infection. Study at large: Chains were not paired, and sequencing was done on bulk RNA from unsorted whole blood.

TCRdb redid the calling of the 5' RACE reads with MiXCR, one entry per CDR3 protein. This table holds approximately 100,000 distinct CDR3 sequences, approximately 10% found once. Source material: whole blood. The V call is TRBV2, the J call TRBJ1-6; 7 bases fit TRBD1. This clonotype was sampled from an adult who was a healthcare worker with PCR-confirmed SARS-CoV-2 infection or an uninfected control (not recorded which). DNA for the CDR3: TGTGCCAGCAGTTCCGCGGACAGGAATAATTCACCCCTCCACTTT. Translation gives CASSSADRNNSPLHF.